The present TCR beta chain was sequenced within a study of human T cells and chemical hapten exposure. CDR1 and CDR2 (germline): SQVTM, ANQGSEA. The CDR3 runs 13 residues. V was pared by 5 bases and J by 7 bases, with 9 bases of the junction left unmatched. Time point defined: patch test 2, 6 weeks after DPC sensitization. Stated treatment: therapeutic diphenylcyclopropenone sensitization with weekly scalp DPC. A single record per CDR3 protein comes from TCRdb applying MiXCR to the RACE reads. Here the sample spans a few hundred thousand distinct CDR3 sequences, about 6% being singletons. The sequence was obtained from a woman between 18 and 29 years old with alopecia areata. Some clones in this sample may be carry-over from other donors' samples. This sample comprised whole blood, obtained in connection with sensitization to the hapten diphenylcyclopropenone (DPC). The chain has TRBV29-1 and TRBJ2-7; TRBD1 matches at 9 bases. CDR3 nucleotide sequence: TGCAGCGTTTCCCCCGGACAGGGGAGAGAGCAGTACTTC. Its translation: CSVSPGQGREQYF.